The 27 T cell receptor beta chains presented below share a single source sample, sequenced in a study of PD-L1 blockade in urothelial cancer. The protocol was immunoSEQ multiplex PCR, while the TCRdb copy is restricted to in-frame clones and leaves out a portion. The repertoire has some 31,000 clones, 84% of them found once; the top ten carry 2.5% to 3%. Stated time point: peripheral blood 6 weeks after treatment start. Sequenced here: PBMCs, sampled around atezolizumab (anti-PD-L1) treatment. The receptors were gathered from a man between 65 and 85 years old with urothelial cancer.

The chain recombines TRBV6-4 with TRBJ2-2; 14 bases are a match to TRBD2. The CDR3 has 14 residues. The V gene end was trimmed by 10 bases and the J gene end by 4 bases; junction bases not matched to a gene: 2. CDR1 is MRHNA, CDR2 SNTAGT, per germline. The CDR3 sequence is CATGLAGGTGELFF. For the CDR3, the DNA is TGTGCCACCGGACTAGCGGGGGGCACCGGGGAGCTGTTTTTT.

This chain joins TRBV2 and TRBJ2-1, with D perhaps matching TRBD2 (6 bases). The CDR3 loop spans 12 amino acids. V lost 6 bases to trimming and J lost 7 bases, with 10 bases between them. Germline CDR1 SNHLY, CDR2 FYNNEI. The CDR3, as DNA: TGTGCCAGCAGGGGACTCCTAAATGAGCAGTTCTTC. It is translated as CASRGLLNEQFF. The full variable domain, rest sourced from reference TRBV2 and TRBJ2-1, is EPEVTQTPSHQVTQMGQEVILRCVPISNHLYFYWYRQILGQKVEFLVSFYNNEISEKSEIFDDQFSVERPDGSNFTLKIRSTKLEDSAMYFCASRGLLNEQFFGPGTRLTVL.

CDR3 in DNA: TGTGCCAGCAGTGAAAAATGGGGGCAAACTAATGAAAAACTGTTTTTT. This gives the protein CASSEKWGQTNEKLFF. The chain couples TRBV6-1 to TRBJ1-4; a possible D gene is TRBD1 (6 bases). V lost 2 bases, J lost 1 base, and 11 bases lay in between. Germline values: CDR1 MNHNS, CDR2 SASEGT. The CDR3 spans 16 residues.

The chain joins TRBV30 to TRBJ1-1; tentative D call: TRBD1 (6 bases). V gave up 1 base and J gave up 3 bases, with 15 bases separating them. Germline CDR1 and CDR2: GTSNPN and SVGIG (reference sequence). The CDR3 is 15 residues long. The CDR3 is CAWSGRGGLDTEAFF. CDR3 bases: TGTGCCTGGAGTGGAAGAGGGGGATTGGACACTGAAGCTTTCTTT.

This chain links TRBV6-5 with TRBJ2-1; D may be TRBD2 (6 bases). The CDR3 covers 14 residues. V lost 7 bases to trimming and J lost 2 bases, with 12 bases between them. Germline V gene sequence: CDR1 MNHEY, CDR2 SVGAGI. As DNA, the CDR3 is TGTGCCAGCAAGCCGGGACTCACCTACAATGAGCAGTTCTTC. Translating it yields CASKPGLTYNEQFF.

The J gene is TRBJ2-7, the V gene TRBV18; D gene unclear. V lost 3 bases, J lost 3 bases, and 9 bases lay in between. CDR3 length: 13 amino acids. The V gene's germline CDR1 is KGHSH and CDR2 LQKENI. CDR3 amino acids: CASSPNDFYEQYF. The CDR3 DNA reads as TGTGCCAGCTCACCCAACGACTTCTACGAGCAGTACTTC.

The rearrangement uses TRBV5-4 and TRBJ2-1, with D uncertain. The germline CDR1 and CDR2 sequences are SGHNT and YYREEE (reference sequence). This CDR3 contains 12 residues. Trimming removed 4 bases at V and 9 bases at J, with 11 bases between. CDR3 DNA: TGTGCCAGCAGCCTACACGCAGGTGAGCAGTTCTTC. It encodes CASSLHAGEQFF.

This clone has just one count. The rearrangement links TRBV5-6 to TRBJ1-3; D gene unclear. The CDR3 contains 16 residues. V lost 0 bases and J lost 0, with 10 bases in between. Germline CDR1 reads SGHDT; CDR2 reads YYEEEE. The CDR3 coding sequence is TGTGCCAGCAGCTTGGGAGCCTCGTTCTCTGGAAACACCATATATTTT. This translates into CASSLGASFSGNTIYF.

The chain employs TRBV6-1 and TRBJ1-2, with D perhaps matching TRBD1 (6 bases). Germline loops: CDR1 MNHNS, CDR2 SASEGT. V lost 8 bases and J lost 4, with 14 bases in between. CDR3 length: 13 residues. The CDR3 protein is CASSRGAVYGYTF. The CDR3 DNA reads TGTGCCAGCTCTCGGGGGGCTGTCTATGGCTACACCTTC.

The V and J genes are TRBV28 and TRBJ1-1; tentative D call: TRBD1 (6 bases). CDR1 is MDHEN, CDR2 SYDVKM, per germline. The V gene lost 7 bases and the J gene lost 4 bases, with 16 bases spanning the gap. CDR3 length: 14 amino acids. The CDR3 loop reads CASTPPGAVTEAFF. The CDR3, as DNA: TGTGCCAGCACCCCCCCAGGGGCGGTCACTGAAGCTTTCTTT.

The chain couples TRBV5-6 to TRBJ2-6; a possible D gene is TRBD2 (6 bases). Germline V gene lookup returns CDR1 SGHDT and CDR2 YYEEEE. The CDR3 has 18 amino acids. Deletions cut 4 bases from V and 0 bases from J, with 17 bases between. CDR3 amino acids: CASSPSGGFVSGANVLTF. The CDR3, as DNA: TGTGCCAGCAGCCCCTCAGGAGGGTTCGTCTCTGGGGCCAACGTCCTGACTTTC. Full variable domain (missing parts from reference TRBV5-6 and TRBJ2-6): DAGVTQSPTHLIKTRGQQVTLRCSPKSGHDTVSWYQQALGQGPQFIFQYYEEEERQRGNFPDRFSGHQFPNYSSELNVNALLLGDSALYLCASSPSGGFVSGANVLTFGAGSRLTVL.

V is TRBV7-9 and J is TRBJ1-4; D uncertain. Trimming took off 1 base at V and 8 bases at J, with 14 bases between the two ends. This CDR3 region has 15 residues. Germline CDR1 and CDR2: SEHNR and FQNEAQ (reference sequence). Written as DNA, the CDR3 is TGTGCCAGCAGCTTAGTGGGTCCCAGGCTCGAAAAACTGTTTTTT. Protein product: CASSLVGPRLEKLFF.

The J gene is TRBJ2-7, the V gene TRBV27, with TRBD1 as a possible D gene (5 bases). Trimming stripped 6 bases from V and 5 bases from J, with 17 bases between. The CDR3 runs 14 residues. Per germline, CDR1 MNHEY and CDR2 SMNVEV (reference sequence). The CDR3, as DNA: TGTGCCAGCAGCCAGACAGCATCACCCAACGAGCAGTACTTC. Translation gives CASSQTASPNEQYF.

The J gene is TRBJ2-7, the V gene TRBV29-1; D is perhaps TRBD1 (6 bases). Germline V gene lookup returns CDR1 SQVTM and CDR2 ANQGSEA. V shed 6 bases and J shed 5 bases, with 11 bases lying between them. CDR3 length equals 11 residues. CDR3 bases: TGCAGCGTCGCGACAGGCCACGAGCAGTACTTC. It encodes CSVATGHEQYF.

The V and J genes are TRBV5-6 and TRBJ2-5; 12 bases are shared with TRBD2. The CDR3 extends over 16 amino acids. The germline gives CDR1 SGHDT, CDR2 YYEEEE. Trimming cost V 4 bases and J 5 bases; bases outside gene matches: 9. CDR3 region: CASSRGLAGRGETQYF. The CDR3 nucleotides read TGTGCCAGCAGCCGCGGACTAGCGGGGAGAGGGGAGACCCAGTACTTC.

V is TRBV5-1 and J is TRBJ1-2; 9 nucleotides agree with TRBD1. This CDR3 spans 14 amino acids. The trim removed 4 bases at V and 6 bases at J, leaving 7 bases unmatched. Germline loops: CDR1 SGHRS, CDR2 YFSETQ. The CDR3 protein is CASSLGQGTDGYTF. The CDR3 bases are TGCGCCAGCAGCCTTGGACAGGGGACCGATGGCTACACCTTC.

This sequence joins TRBV18 and TRBJ2-6; perhaps TRBD2 as D (6 bases). The germline V gene encodes CDR1 KGHSH and CDR2 LQKENI. The CDR3 loop spans 16 amino acids. Trimming left V 6 bases short and J 0 bases short, with 12 bases between. In nucleotides, the CDR3 is TGTGCCAGCTCCCCAGCGGGTCCCTCTGGGGCCAACGTCCTGACTTTC. Translated, it gives CASSPAGPSGANVLTF.

V and J are TRBV7-6 and TRBJ2-2; D is ambiguous. Germline V gene sequence: CDR1 SGHVS, CDR2 FNYEAQ. Trimming cost V 3 bases and J 0 bases, with 5 bases left between them. The CDR3 covers 14 residues. CDR3 loop: CASSFSSNTGELFF. Here the CDR3 DNA reads TGTGCCAGCAGCTTTTCCTCGAACACCGGGGAGCTGTTTTTT.

The V call is TRBV4-2, the J call TRBJ1-2; D gene unclear. The CDR3 covers 14 residues. Germline loops: CDR1 LGHNA, CDR2 YNFKEQ. Trimming cost V 1 base and J 0 bases, with 6 bases left between them. This chain's CDR3 is CASSQGYSNYGYTF. The CDR3 bases are TGTGCCAGCAGCCAAGGATACTCTAACTATGGCTACACCTTC.

V and J are TRBV5-4 and TRBJ1-4, with D possibly being TRBD1 (5 bases). This CDR3 contains 15 residues. Between the trimmed V and J ends, which lost 4 bases and 4 bases, there was a span of 14 bases. Germline V gives CDR1 SGHNT, CDR2 YYREEE (reference sequence). CDR3 amino acids: CASSPGGRGNEKLFF. The CDR3 DNA sequence: TGTGCCAGCAGCCCCGGGGGGAGGGGTAATGAAAAACTGTTTTTT.

The chain combines TRBV4-2 with TRBJ2-1; 7 nucleotides line up with TRBD1. Germline assignment: CDR1 LGHNA and CDR2 YNFKEQ. CDR3 length: 15 amino acids. The ends lost 1 base at V and 5 bases at J; junction bases unmatched: 5. CDR3 region: CASSQGGTDHNEQFF. In nucleotides, the CDR3 is TGTGCCAGCAGCCAAGGTGGGACAGACCACAATGAGCAGTTCTTC.

This clone was seen a single time. The CDR3 coding sequence is TGCAGCGGTCGACAGGGGGCGGGCGAGCAGTACTTC. Translating it yields CSGRQGAGEQYF. The J gene is TRBJ2-7, the V gene TRBV29-1, with TRBD1 matching 10 bases. Germline assignment: CDR1 SQVTM and CDR2 ANQGSEA. This CDR3 spans 12 amino acids. Trimming took 7 bases from V and 6 from J; bases not matched to a gene: 6.

This sequence joins TRBV15 and TRBJ1-2, with 7 bases lining up with TRBD1. V dropped 3 bases and J dropped 3; count of bases not matched to a gene: 4. Germline loops: CDR1 LNHNV, CDR2 YYDKDF (reference sequence). The CDR3 is 14 amino acids. CDR3 bases: TGTGCCACCAGCAGTTCCACAGGGGACTATGGCTACACCTTC. It specifies CATSSSTGDYGYTF.

The V call is TRBV14, the J call TRBJ2-2, with 8 nucleotides matching TRBD1. Trimming removed 5 bases from V and 1 base from J; junction bases left unmatched: 6. CDR3 length: 16 amino acids. Per the germline V gene, CDR1 is SGHDN and CDR2 is FVKESK. DNA of the CDR3: TGTGCCAGCAGCATGCGGACAGGGATGAACACCGGGGAGCTGTTTTTT. It specifies CASSMRTGMNTGELFF.

The chain employs TRBV4-2 and TRBJ2-1, with 7 bases matching TRBD2. Losses at the gene ends were 5 bases for V and 9 bases for J; bases not matched to a gene: 13. From germline, CDR1 is LGHNA and CDR2 YNFKEQ. CDR3 length equals 15 residues. The DNA of the CDR3 is TGTGCCAGCAGCTGGAGCGGGACGGGGAGGGTTGAGCAGTTCTTC. Translated: CASSWSGTGRVEQFF.

V gene TRBV30 combines with J gene TRBJ1-1; a possible D gene is TRBD1 (6 bases). This CDR3 contains 15 residues. CDR1 and CDR2 (germline): GTSNPN, SVGIG (reference sequence). Between the trimmed V and J ends, which lost 3 bases and 7 bases, there was a span of 21 bases. The CDR3 protein is CAWRIKGGMRSEAFF. The CDR3 nucleotides read TGTGCCTGGAGGATCAAGGGGGGGATGAGGAGTGAAGCTTTCTTT.

The chain links TRBV5-6 to TRBJ2-5, with 10 bases lining up with TRBD2. The CDR3 runs 13 residues. J gave up 12 bases and V 3 bases, and 8 bases lay outside the gene matches. Looked up from germline, CDR1 is SGHDT and CDR2 is YYEEEE. CDR3 nucleotide sequence: TGTGCCAGCAGCTCCAACTACGGGACTAGCGAGTACTTC. Translation: CASSSNYGTSEYF.